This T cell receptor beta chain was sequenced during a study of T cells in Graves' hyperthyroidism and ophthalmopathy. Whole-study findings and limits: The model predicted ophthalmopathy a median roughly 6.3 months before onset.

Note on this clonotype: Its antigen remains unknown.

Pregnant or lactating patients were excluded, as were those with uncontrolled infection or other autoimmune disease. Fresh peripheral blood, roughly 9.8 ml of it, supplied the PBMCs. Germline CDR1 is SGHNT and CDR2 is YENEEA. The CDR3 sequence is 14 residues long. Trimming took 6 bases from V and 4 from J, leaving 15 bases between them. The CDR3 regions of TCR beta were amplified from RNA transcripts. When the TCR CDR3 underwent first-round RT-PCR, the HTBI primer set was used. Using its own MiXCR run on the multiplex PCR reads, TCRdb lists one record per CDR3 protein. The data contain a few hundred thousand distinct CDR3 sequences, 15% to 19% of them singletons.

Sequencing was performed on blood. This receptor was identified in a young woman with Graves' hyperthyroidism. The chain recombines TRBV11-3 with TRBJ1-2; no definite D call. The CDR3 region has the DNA TGTGCCAGCAGTCTACGGGAGGGATTCTATGGCTACACCTTC. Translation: CASSLREGFYGYTF.